Listed here are 8 T cell receptor beta chains from one sample, sequenced in a study of technical replicates of blood from a handful of donors. Method: immunoSEQ multiplex PCR; TCRdb's copy keeps in-frame clones and lacks some. The top ten clones hold under 0.3% of a sample with 75,000 to 95,000 clones, about 94% of them seen once. Sample: T cells isolated from PBMCs. The receptors stem from a human donor in good health.

The rearrangement uses TRBV6-1 and TRBJ1-6; 11 bases agree with TRBD1. J lost 10 bases, V lost 8 bases, and 10 bases had no gene match. Germline V lookup: CDR1 MNHNS, CDR2 SASEGT. CDR3 length: 15 residues. The CDR3 region has the DNA TGTGCCAGCTTACCCTCGGGACAGGGGGACTCACCCCTCCACTTT. Protein: CASLPSGQGDSPLHF.

The chain combines TRBV5-1 with TRBJ2-1; 15 positions match TRBD2. The CDR3 is made up of 16 amino acids. Germline V gene data show CDR1 as SGHRS and CDR2 as YFSETQ. V lost 4 bases, J lost 7 bases, and 6 bases stayed unmatched. CDR3 sequence reads: CASSRTSGGAGNEQFF. CDR3 nucleotide sequence: TGCGCCAGCAGCCGGACTAGCGGGGGGGCAGGGAATGAGCAGTTCTTC.

V gene TRBV7-9 combines with J gene TRBJ2-7, with 8 bases aligning to TRBD1. V lost 5 bases, J lost 4 bases, and 10 bases stayed unmatched. This CDR3 region has 15 residues. Germline assignment: CDR1 SEHNR and CDR2 FQNEAQ (reference sequence). The CDR3 loop reads CASSPKLDRGYEQYF. CDR3 in DNA: TGTGCCAGCAGCCCTAAGCTCGACAGGGGATACGAGCAGTACTTC. Filled out from reference TRBV7-9 and TRBJ2-7, the complete variable domain reads DTGVSQNPRHKITKRGQNVTFRCDPISEHNRLYWYRQTLGQGPEFLTYFQNEAQLEKSRLLSDRFSAERPKGSFSTLEIQRTEQGDSAMYLCASSPKLDRGYEQYFGPGTRLTVT.

The chain carries TRBV29-1 and TRBJ1-2; TRBD1 might be the D (5 bases). Trimming took off 6 bases at V and 4 bases at J, with 15 bases between the two ends. The CDR3 totals 13 residues. Germline V gives CDR1 SQVTM, CDR2 ANQGSEA. The CDR3 DNA follows: TGCAGCGTCGAAATGACAGAGAGCTATGGCTACACCTTC. Amino acids: CSVEMTESYGYTF.

The chain links TRBV7-9 to TRBJ1-1; D uncertain. The V gene's germline CDR1 is SEHNR and CDR2 FQNEAQ (reference sequence). With 3 bases removed from V and 7 bases from J, the gap between germline ends came to 12 bases. The CDR3 runs 13 residues. CDR3 in amino acids: CASSFGFRGEAFF. CDR3 bases: TGTGCCAGCAGCTTTGGGTTTAGAGGTGAAGCTTTCTTT.

The genes are TRBV13 and TRBJ2-7; D is perhaps TRBD2 (5 bases). CDR3 length: 13 residues. Germline V gene sequence: CDR1 PRHDT, CDR2 FYEKMQ (reference sequence). Trimming pared 3 bases from V and 1 base from J, leaving 7 bases between. CDR3 region: CASSFRGSYEQYF. CDR3 DNA sequence: TGTGCCAGCAGCTTTCGGGGTTCCTACGAGCAGTACTTC.

V is TRBV19 and J is TRBJ2-7; 7 bases line up with TRBD2. CDR1 and CDR2 (germline): LNHDA, SQIVND (reference sequence). V lost 5 bases to trimming and J lost 2 bases; unmatched junction nucleotides: 9. This CDR3 spans 15 amino acids. CDR3 loop: CASSPLGGSPYEQYF. The CDR3 region has the DNA TGTGCCAGTAGTCCACTGGGCGGGAGCCCCTACGAGCAGTACTTC.

The chain has TRBV13 and TRBJ1-2; the match to TRBD1 covers 8 bases. Germline trimming cut 4 bases from V and 5 bases from J; bases unmatched to any gene: 9. Germline CDR1 PRHDT, CDR2 FYEKMQ (reference sequence). There are 15 residues in the CDR3. CDR3 region: CASSSNRGINYGYTF. Here the CDR3 DNA reads TGTGCCAGCAGCTCGAACAGGGGGATTAATTATGGCTACACCTTC.